The 27 T cell receptor beta chains below all came from one sample that was sequenced in a study of T cells in Graves' hyperthyroidism and ophthalmopathy. Amplification yielded TCR beta CDR3 regions, with RNA transcripts as the source. TCR CDR3 underwent first-round RT-PCR with the HTBI primer set. TCRdb itself ran the multiplex PCR reads through MiXCR, one entry per CDR3 protein. The sample yields approximately 490,000 distinct CDR3 sequences, 20% to 25% seen once. Sequencing was carried out using blood. The receptors come from a woman between 70 and 85 years old with Graves' ophthalmopathy.

There are many counts of this clonotype. This chain uses TRBV6-1 with TRBJ1-5; D might be TRBD1 (6 bases). Trimming stripped 6 bases from V and 4 bases from J, with 13 bases between. The CDR3 totals 14 residues. The V gene's germline CDR1 is MNHNS and CDR2 SASEGT. The DNA of the CDR3 is TGTGCCAGCAGAGGGGGTGGGAGAAATCAGCCCCAGCATTTT. Its translation: CASRGGGRNQPQHF.

This clonotype was picked up a small number of times. This chain connects TRBV6-1 to TRBJ2-7; the match to TRBD2 covers 7 bases. The CDR3 has 14 residues. Germline V gene sequence: CDR1 MNHNS, CDR2 SASEGT. Trimming removed 6 bases from V and 4 bases from J; junction bases left unmatched: 9. The CDR3 region has the DNA TGTGCCAGCAGCGACGGGAGGCCCAAATACGAGCAGTACTTC. Its protein is CASSDGRPKYEQYF.

The chain recombines TRBV4-1 with TRBJ2-7, with 8 bases aligning to TRBD1. The J segment lost 1 base and the V segment lost 0 bases, leaving 14 bases of the junction unmatched. There are 19 residues in the CDR3. The V gene's germline CDR1 is MGHRA and CDR2 YSYEKL. The CDR3 here is CASSQDSAGGTLPSYEQYF. For the CDR3, the DNA is TGCGCCAGCAGCCAAGATAGTGCAGGGGGCACCCTTCCTTCCTACGAGCAGTACTTC.

This clonotype was counted at least ten times. The J gene is TRBJ1-1, the V gene TRBV12-5, with unresolved D. The V gene's germline CDR1 is LGHNT and CDR2 FRNRAP. The CDR3 sequence is 14 residues long. Trimming cost V 1 base and J 0 bases, with 6 bases left between them. As DNA, the CDR3 is TGTGCTAGTGGTTTGGGGGTGATGAACACTGAAGCTTTCTTT. It specifies CASGLGVMNTEAFF.

The chain combines TRBV6-4 with TRBJ2-7, with 8 bases lining up with TRBD2. The length of the CDR3 is 16 residues. The germline CDR1 and CDR2 sequences are MRHNA and SNTAGT. J lost 2 bases, V lost 3 bases, and 9 bases had no gene match. The chain's CDR3 is CASSEPGSSGTYEQYF. DNA of the CDR3: TGTGCCAGCAGTGAACCGGGGAGTAGCGGGACCTACGAGCAGTACTTC.

This clonotype was seen only a few times. The CDR3 region has the DNA TGTGCCAGGCTAGGGTCGCCTAATGAAAAACTGTTTTTT. The encoded protein is CARLGSPNEKLFF. The rearrangement links TRBV12-3 or TRBV12-4 to TRBJ1-4; no reliable D call. V lost 9 bases and J lost 3, with 11 bases in between. This CDR3 is 13 amino acids long.

A remark on this clonotype: Relative to the germline gene, one junction end is altered; a read error may explain this. The chain links TRBV27 to TRBJ2-1, with 10 bases that match TRBD2. The CDR3 runs 18 residues. The germline gives CDR1 MNHEY, CDR2 SMNVEV (reference sequence). CDR3 sequence reads: CASSSYPSSGRAYNEQLF. The CDR3 region has the DNA TGTGCCAGCAGTTCCTACCCCTCCAGCGGGAGGGCCTACAATGAGCAGCTCTTC.

This clonotype was counted a few times. CDR3 amino acids: CASRAGQGALPSYEQYF. The CDR3 nucleotides are TGTGCCAGCAGGGCTGGACAGGGGGCGCTTCCCTCCTACGAGCAGTACTTC. The rearrangement uses TRBV28 and TRBJ2-7; 11 nucleotides align to TRBD1. The germline V gene has CDR1 MDHEN and CDR2 SYDVKM. J was trimmed by 0 bases and V by 6 bases; bases with no gene match: 10. The CDR3 runs 17 residues.

The table lists this clonotype with a count of one. The rearrangement joins TRBV20-1 to TRBJ2-7; 9 bases are shared with TRBD2. V lost 4 bases, J lost 6 bases, and 10 bases stayed unmatched. Germline loops: CDR1 DFQATT, CDR2 SNEGSKA (reference sequence). This CDR3 comprises 14 residues. For the CDR3, the DNA is TGCAGTGCTAAATTTGGCGGGAGGGCCACCGAGCAGTACTTC. Translation gives CSAKFGGRATEQYF.

This clonotype was observed a few times. The chain recombines TRBV3-1 with TRBJ2-7, with D uncertain. Germline V gene sequence: CDR1 LGHDT, CDR2 YNNKEL (reference sequence). The CDR3 runs to 15 residues. V shed 2 bases and J shed 5 bases, with 16 bases lying between them. The DNA for the CDR3 is TGTGCCAGCAGCCAAATTTTTGGCCGCTGGAACGAGCAGTACTTC. It encodes CASSQIFGRWNEQYF.

This clonotype was found many times. The V gene is TRBV2, the J gene TRBJ1-5; D uncertain. The CDR3 has 15 residues. The V and J ends lost 5 bases and 0 bases respectively, with 11 bases between them. Germline CDR1 is SNHLY and CDR2 is FYNNEI. CDR3 protein: CASSIMPDSNQPQHF. The CDR3 DNA reads TGTGCCAGCAGTATAATGCCCGATAGCAATCAGCCCCAGCATTTT.

This clonotype appeared many times. The V call is TRBV7-8, the J call TRBJ1-1; no firm D call. The CDR3 extends over 14 amino acids. Germline V gives CDR1 SGHVS, CDR2 FQNEAQ. V shed 5 bases and J shed 0 bases, with 10 bases lying between them. The CDR3 spells CASSAQDLNTEAFF. DNA for the CDR3: TGTGCCAGCAGCGCCCAGGACCTGAACACTGAAGCTTTCTTT.

This clonotype has just a few counts. The chain's CDR3 is CASSLALAGLNTEAFF. The CDR3 coding sequence is TGTGCCAGCAGCTTAGCCCTGGCAGGCCTGAACACTGAAGCTTTCTTT. The chain couples TRBV7-6 to TRBJ1-1, with D unclear. Germline lookup yields CDR1 SGHVS and CDR2 FNYEAQ. Trimming shortened V by 0 bases and J by 0 bases, and 11 bases separated the two germline ends. The CDR3 is 16 amino acids.

This clonotype has only a few counts. The genes are TRBV6-1 and TRBJ2-7; 8 positions agree with TRBD2. The V gene end was trimmed by 7 bases and the J gene end by 1 base; junction bases not matched to a gene: 9. The CDR3 is 15 amino acids. Germline CDR1 MNHNS, CDR2 SASEGT. The CDR3 nucleotides are TGTGCCAGCATATACGGGGGGGGGTTATCCTACGAGCAGTACTTC. Translating gives CASIYGGGLSYEQYF.

The chain is built from TRBV19 and TRBJ1-5; unclear D gene. The CDR3 covers 14 residues. The germline V gene has CDR1 LNHDA and CDR2 SQIVND (reference sequence). V was pared by 5 bases and J by 2 bases, with 10 bases between. The CDR3 is CASSGAWGNQPQHF. In DNA, the CDR3 is TGTGCCAGTAGTGGCGCATGGGGCAATCAGCCCCAGCATTTT.

Points on this clonotype: Being one base from a much bigger clone, this may be a read error. The chain carries TRBV28 and TRBJ1-1; D is perhaps TRBD1 (6 bases). The CDR3 is made up of 13 amino acids. The V and J ends lost 1 base and 6 bases respectively, with 9 bases between them. Germline CDR1 and CDR2: MDHEN and SYDVKM. CDR3 sequence: CASSLLGAAEAFF. CDR3 sequence (DNA): TGTGCCAGCAGTTTATTGGGGGCGGCTGAAGCTTTCTTT.

The sample holds a few counts of this clonotype. This sequence joins TRBV20-1 and TRBJ2-3, with 8 bases lining up with TRBD2. CDR1 and CDR2 (germline): DFQATT, SNEGSKA (reference sequence). This CDR3 is 14 amino acids long. Unmatched junction bases numbered 2, after V lost 1 base and J lost 2 bases. The CDR3 DNA reads as TGCAGTGCTAGAGCTAGCGGGTTCACAGATACGCAGTATTTT. It codes for CSARASGFTDTQYF.

The V and J genes are TRBV20-1 and TRBJ2-7; 15 bases line up with TRBD2. With 3 bases clipped from V and 5 bases from J, the junction kept 5 bases outside the gene matches. CDR3 length: 15 amino acids. Germline CDR1 DFQATT, CDR2 SNEGSKA (reference sequence). CDR3: CSASGLAGGFHEQYF. CDR3 nucleotide sequence: TGCAGTGCTAGTGGACTAGCGGGAGGGTTCCACGAGCAGTACTTC.

This clonotype was picked up many times. This chain connects TRBV28 to TRBJ1-1, with D tentatively TRBD1 (6 bases). Trimming cost V 5 bases and J 3 bases, with 28 bases left between them. Germline values: CDR1 MDHEN, CDR2 SYDVKM. The CDR3 has 19 amino acids. The CDR3 is CASSGLGFRGSRRHTEAFF. CDR3 nucleotides: TGTGCCAGCAGTGGGCTCGGTTTCAGGGGCTCGCGTAGGCACACTGAAGCTTTCTTT.

This clonotype was seen a handful of times. DNA of the CDR3: TGTGCCAGCAGGCCATCCCTTATCCCGAACACTGAAGCTTTCTTT. Its translation is CASRPSLIPNTEAFF. The V call is TRBV9, the J call TRBJ1-1; D is ambiguous. The CDR3 sequence is 15 residues long. The germline V gene has CDR1 SGDLS and CDR2 YYNGEE. V shed 5 bases and J shed 1 base, with 15 bases lying between them.

This clonotype was seen a handful of times. At one end the junction does not follow the germline gene, possibly because of a read error. Here the CDR3 reads CASSPQAGTEQYF. The CDR3, as DNA: TGTGCTAGCAGCCCCCAAGCCGGGACCGAGCAGTACTTC. This chain uses TRBV7-7 with TRBJ2-7; D is tentatively TRBD1 or TRBD2 (5 bases each). CDR3 length equals 13 residues. CDR1 is SSHAT, CDR2 FNYEAQ, per germline (reference sequence).

This chain connects TRBV9 to TRBJ2-2, with 8 positions matching TRBD1. The J segment lost 7 bases and the V segment lost 2 bases, leaving 4 bases of the junction unmatched. Per the germline V gene, CDR1 is SGDLS and CDR2 is YYNGEE. This CDR3 contains 14 residues. The CDR3 DNA reads TGTGCCAGCAGCGTCCAGGGGGCAGGCGGGGAGCTGTTTTTT. It is translated as CASSVQGAGGELFF. Drawing the rest from reference TRBV9 and TRBJ2-2, the complete variable domain is DSGVTQTPKHLITATGQRVTLRCSPRSGDLSVYWYQQSLDQGLQFLIQYYNGEERAKGNILERFSAQQFPDLHSELNLSSLELGDSALYFCASSVQGAGGELFFGEGSRLTVL.

The genes are TRBV13 and TRBJ2-1, with 14 bases matching TRBD2. V lost 2 bases to trimming and J lost 8 bases; unmatched junction nucleotides: 11. From germline, CDR1 is PRHDT and CDR2 FYEKMQ (reference sequence). The CDR3 is 18 amino acids. CDR3 residues: CASSLPPGLAGGNYEQFF. The CDR3 DNA is TGTGCCAGCAGCTTACCCCCTGGACTAGCGGGAGGTAACTATGAGCAGTTCTTC.

The chain joins TRBV27 to TRBJ1-1; 8 bases are shared with TRBD1. This CDR3 has 13 residues. Germline-derived CDR1 and CDR2 are MNHEY and SMNVEV (reference sequence). V was pared by 4 bases and J by 6 bases, with 4 bases of the junction left unmatched. The CDR3 bases are TGTGCCAGCAGTTCTCGGACAGGGTCTGAAGCTTTCTTT. Encoded protein: CASSSRTGSEAFF.

This clonotype was picked up a small number of times. This rearrangement joins TRBV5-1 to TRBJ2-3; D call uncertain. CDR3 length: 15 amino acids. V lost 0 bases to trimming and J lost 1 base, with 9 bases between them. The germline V gene has CDR1 SGHRS and CDR2 YFSETQ. CDR3 bases: TGCGCCAGCAGCTTGGAGAGTGGGGGCACAGATACGCAGTATTTT. The encoded protein is CASSLESGGTDTQYF.

The rearrangement links TRBV3-1 to TRBJ1-2, with D possibly TRBD1 on 6 matching bases. The CDR3 length is 15 residues. The germline CDR1 and CDR2 sequences are LGHDT and YNNKEL (reference sequence). V was clipped by 1 base and J by 2 bases, with 11 bases between them. The CDR3 is CASSQGPGENYGYTF. The CDR3 bases are TGTGCCAGCAGCCAAGGTCCAGGGGAGAACTATGGCTACACCTTC.

This clonotype was recorded many times. V gene TRBV3-1 combines with J gene TRBJ1-1; maybe TRBD1 (6 bases). V was pared by 1 base and J by 4 bases, with 10 bases between. Per germline, CDR1 LGHDT and CDR2 YNNKEL (reference sequence). This CDR3 is 14 amino acids long. The CDR3 region is CASSQVSGVTEAFF. CDR3 DNA sequence: TGTGCCAGCAGCCAAGTTTCAGGGGTCACTGAAGCTTTCTTT.